Presented here are 8 T cell receptor beta chains from one specimen sequenced in a study of molecular identifiers for immune sequencing clone quantification (dated by TCRdb to the late 2010s). The library relied on PCR. TCRdb shows the sequencer as Illumina HiSeq 4000. Clones were called with MiXCR by TCRdb after fastp trimmed the public reads at Q25, and only in-frame beta chains were retained. Under each unique CDR3 protein, matching rows form one entry showing the most common genes and DNA. The table for this sample lists more than 250,000 distinct CDR3 sequences; about 22% of them were counted only once. About 0.79% of the sample is held by the ten biggest clonotypes. The sample taken for sequencing was naive CD8+ T cells from blood, with Jurkat cell RNA spiked in. This specimen's cell subset or site label, per the study, means: FACS-sorted CD8+CD4-CCR7+CD45RA+ naive T cells. Source of these receptors: a human donor in good health. Some libraries in this study had Jurkat cell RNA spiked in.

This clonotype has a count of ten or more. The V gene is TRBV5-1, the J gene TRBJ2-1; D gene unclear. The CDR3 runs 15 residues. With 0 bases removed from V and 8 bases from J, the gap between germline ends came to 15 bases. Germline-derived CDR1 and CDR2 are SGHRS and YFSETQ. Here the CDR3 reads CASSLAEEGSDEQFF. The DNA of the CDR3 is TGCGCCAGCAGCTTGGCCGAGGAAGGGTCGGATGAGCAGTTCTTC.

The chain couples TRBV27 to TRBJ2-7; 7 bases match TRBD1. The CDR3 runs 13 residues. The V gene end was trimmed by 6 bases and the J gene end by 3 bases; junction bases not matched to a gene: 5. In germline, CDR1 is MNHEY, CDR2 SMNVEV (reference sequence). The CDR3 region is CASRLTGIYEQYF. DNA for the CDR3: TGTGCCAGCAGACTGACAGGGATCTACGAGCAGTACTTC.

With regard to this clonotype: A much larger clone differs from this one at a single base, so this may be a read error. As the CDR3 is not closed by the conserved phenylalanine or tryptophan, this likely results from a read error. The chain is built from TRBV7-9 and TRBJ1-4; 9 bases align to TRBD1. V trimming: 3 bases; J trimming: 7 bases; junction bases outside the gene matches: 9. This CDR3 has 16 residues. From germline, CDR1 is SEHNR and CDR2 FQNEAQ (reference sequence). As DNA, the CDR3 is TGTGCCAGCAGCTTGGTCGGGACAGGGTTTTTTGAAAAACTGTTTTTA. Protein: CASSLVGTGFFEKLFL.

V gene TRBV7-6 combines with J gene TRBJ2-1, with 7 bases lining up with TRBD1. The CDR3 loop spans 15 amino acids. Trimming cost V 5 bases and J 7 bases; bases outside gene matches: 11. Per germline, CDR1 SGHVS and CDR2 FNYEAQ. The CDR3 is CASSLRQGPKNEQFF. The CDR3 DNA reads as TGTGCCAGCAGCCTGAGACAGGGCCCAAAGAATGAGCAGTTCTTC.

The table lists this clonotype with many counts. The chain couples TRBV7-9 to TRBJ2-7; perhaps TRBD1 as D (6 bases). Between the trimmed V and J ends, which lost 1 base and 6 bases, there was a span of 19 bases. Germline V gene sequence: CDR1 SEHNR, CDR2 FQNEAQ (reference sequence). This CDR3 is 16 amino acids long. CDR3 residues: CASSLGFVGGLSEQYF. CDR3 DNA sequence: TGTGCCAGCAGCTTAGGATTTGTAGGGGGTCTTAGCGAGCAGTACTTC.

A single count supports this clonotype. One base away lies a much larger clone, so this may be a sequencing read error. V is TRBV4-1 and J is TRBJ1-5, with 8 bases that match TRBD1. The CDR3 length is 17 residues. From germline, CDR1 is MGHRA and CDR2 YSYEKL. Here the CDR3 DNA reads TGCGCCAGCGGCCAACCCGACAGGGGAGGACGCAATCAGCCCCAGCATTTT. It encodes CASGQPDRGGRNQPQHF.

This clonotype came up many times. The V gene is TRBV9, the J gene TRBJ2-7; D call uncertain. The CDR3 extends over 13 amino acids. Looked up from germline, CDR1 is SGDLS and CDR2 is YYNGEE. With 2 bases removed from V and 5 bases from J, the gap between germline ends came to 11 bases. The CDR3 here is CASSVDGLHEQYF. CDR3 sequence (DNA): TGTGCCAGCAGCGTGGACGGGCTGCACGAGCAGTACTTC.

This clonotype was detected only a few times. A read error is possible here, since a much larger clone lies one base away. This sequence joins TRBV6-5 and TRBJ2-2; maybe TRBD1 (6 bases). This CDR3 has 15 amino acids. Germline V gene sequence: CDR1 MNHEY, CDR2 SVGAGI. The DNA of the CDR3 is TGTGCCAGCAGACCCGACAGGTCGAACATCGGGGAGCTGTTTTTT. Its protein is CASRPDRSNIGELFF.